Presented here are 14 T cell receptor beta chains from one specimen sequenced in a study of blood T cell repertoires in COVID-19. Repertoires were generated with immunoSEQ multiplex PCR, while TCRdb's copy carries only in-frame clones and drops some. The table has 180,000 or so clones, about 88% seen once. Sequencing input: peripheral blood. The receptor source for this set is a woman younger than 45 with active or convalescent COVID-19.

The V gene is TRBV28, the J gene TRBJ2-7; D possibly corresponds to TRBD2 (5 bases). V was pared by 4 bases and J by 3 bases, with 16 bases between. Germline CDR1 MDHEN, CDR2 SYDVKM. This CDR3 comprises 15 residues. The CDR3 protein is CASSSFWAGNYEQYF. The CDR3 nucleotides are TGTGCCAGCAGTTCCTTCTGGGCCGGGAACTACGAGCAGTACTTC.

Turning to this clone: Germline and junction disagree at one end, which may indicate a read error. The rearrangement links TRBV6-1 to TRBJ1-3; D not resolved. This CDR3 region has 14 residues. CDR1 is MNHNS and CDR2 is SASEGT in the germline V gene. As DNA, the CDR3 is TGTGCCAGCAGTCAAGCATTTACTGGAAACACCATATATTTT. This encodes CASSQAFTGNTIYF.

A single count supports this clone. The rearrangement uses TRBV15 and TRBJ1-5; TRBD1 is a possible D gene (5 bases). Per germline, CDR1 LNHNV and CDR2 YYDKDF (reference sequence). This CDR3 has 15 residues. The ends were cut back, 8 bases at V and 0 bases at J, with 14 bases in the middle. The CDR3 protein is CATRWGGNSNQPQHF. The CDR3 DNA reads TGTGCCACCCGATGGGGGGGGAATAGCAATCAGCCCCAGCATTTT.

This rearrangement joins TRBV11-3 to TRBJ1-2, with D hard to call. CDR3 length: 15 residues. The germline gives CDR1 SGHNT, CDR2 YENEEA. Deletions cut 0 bases from V and 0 bases from J, with 8 bases between. CDR3 residues: CASSLDRRPNYGYTF. DNA of the CDR3: TGTGCCAGCAGCTTAGACCGGAGGCCTAACTATGGCTACACCTTC. The whole variable domain, remainder taken from reference TRBV11-3 and TRBJ1-2, is EAGVVQSPRYKIIEKKQPVAFWCNPISGHNTLYWYLQNLGQGPELLIRYENEEAVDDSQLPKDRFSAERLKGVDSTLKIQPAELGDSAVYLCASSLDRRPNYGYTFGSGTRLTVV.

J is TRBJ2-4 and V is TRBV3-1 (or the pseudogene TRBV3-2), with D perhaps matching TRBD1 (5 bases). V gave up 0 bases and J gave up 0 bases, with 18 bases separating them. Germline V gene sequence: CDR1 LGHDT, CDR2 YNNKEL (reference sequence). The length of the CDR3 is 19 residues. For the CDR3, the DNA is TGTGCCAGCAGCCAAGATAGGTCCCCAGGGCCCAAAGCCAAAAACATTCAGTACTTC. It encodes CASSQDRSPGPKAKNIQYF.

The V call is TRBV12-3 or TRBV12-4, the J call TRBJ1-4, with a tentative D call TRBD1 (6 bases). CDR3 length: 13 residues. Trimming left V 6 bases short and J 16 bases short, with 21 bases between. Written as DNA, the CDR3 is TGTGCCAGCAGCCCCCTTAAGGACAGTCGATCGTTTTTT. As protein: CASSPLKDSRSFF.

The chain's CDR3 is CASSAAMGAGEYTGELFF. As DNA, the CDR3 is TGTGCCAGCAGTGCAGCAATGGGGGCAGGTGAATACACCGGGGAGCTGTTTTTT. The chain has TRBV6-4 and TRBJ2-2; a weak D match, TRBD1 (6 bases). CDR3 length equals 18 residues. The V gene's germline CDR1 is MRHNA and CDR2 SNTAGT. Trimming took off 4 bases at V and 3 bases at J, with 21 bases between the two ends.

In its sample, this clone was seen once. The chain carries TRBV7-2 and TRBJ1-1, with 7 bases that match TRBD1. Germline V gene data show CDR1 as SGHTA and CDR2 as FQGNSA. This CDR3 is 16 amino acids long. V gave up 5 bases and J gave up 2 bases; unmatched junction bases: 11. CDR3 loop: CASSTRTGRLNTEAFF. The CDR3 nucleotides are TGTGCCAGCAGCACCCGGACAGGAAGACTCAACACTGAAGCTTTCTTT.

The chain is built from TRBV27 and TRBJ1-2; D perhaps matches TRBD1 (5 bases). CDR3 size: 13 residues. The V gene lost 6 bases and the J gene lost 2 bases, with 10 bases spanning the gap. Germline-derived CDR1 and CDR2 are MNHEY and SMNVEV (reference sequence). The CDR3: CASSRGGNYGYTF. The CDR3 DNA reads TGTGCCAGCAGCCGCGGGGGGAACTATGGCTACACCTTC.

The chain links TRBV5-1 to TRBJ2-1; TRBD2 is a possible D gene (5 bases). CDR1 and CDR2 from the germline V gene are SGHRS and YFSETQ. The CDR3 runs to 16 residues. V was shortened by 4 bases and J by 0 bases, with 14 bases between the two germline ends. The CDR3 nucleotides are TGCGCCAGCAGCAGGTCCCAAGGGAGCTCCTACAATGAGCAGTTCTTC. It yields the protein CASSRSQGSSYNEQFF.

This rearrangement joins TRBV15 to TRBJ1-6; D is unclear. The CDR3 covers 13 residues. V shed 0 bases and J shed 9 bases, with 6 bases lying between them. The germline V gene has CDR1 LNHNV and CDR2 YYDKDF (reference sequence). CDR3 residues: CATSRDFSSPLHF. The CDR3 DNA reads as TGTGCCACCAGCAGAGATTTCAGTTCACCCCTCCACTTT.

The chain joins TRBV5-1 to TRBJ1-2, with D maybe TRBD1 (6 bases). The CDR3 loop spans 15 amino acids. The germline V gene encodes CDR1 SGHRS and CDR2 YFSETQ. Trimming pared 5 bases from V and 4 bases from J, leaving 18 bases between. CDR3 loop: CASSITGSVVYGYTF. In DNA, the CDR3 is TGCGCCAGCAGTATTACAGGGTCCGTGGTCTATGGCTACACCTTC.

This chain uses TRBV5-6 with TRBJ2-2, with no clear D. The ends were cut back, 2 bases at V and 6 bases at J, with 14 bases in the middle. The CDR3 is 15 residues long. The V gene's germline CDR1 is SGHDT and CDR2 YYEEEE. DNA for the CDR3: TGTGCCAGCAGCTTAGGCAGATTGCTAGCCGGGGAGCTGTTTTTT. Its protein is CASSLGRLLAGELFF.

CDR3 sequence reads: CASSSYTGTDTQYF. The CDR3 coding sequence is TGTGCCAGCAGTTCGTATACGGGCACAGATACGCAGTATTTT. The chain employs TRBV28 and TRBJ2-3; D not certain. The CDR3 runs to 14 residues. The V gene's germline CDR1 is MDHEN and CDR2 SYDVKM. V was pared by 4 bases and J by 1 base, with 9 bases between.